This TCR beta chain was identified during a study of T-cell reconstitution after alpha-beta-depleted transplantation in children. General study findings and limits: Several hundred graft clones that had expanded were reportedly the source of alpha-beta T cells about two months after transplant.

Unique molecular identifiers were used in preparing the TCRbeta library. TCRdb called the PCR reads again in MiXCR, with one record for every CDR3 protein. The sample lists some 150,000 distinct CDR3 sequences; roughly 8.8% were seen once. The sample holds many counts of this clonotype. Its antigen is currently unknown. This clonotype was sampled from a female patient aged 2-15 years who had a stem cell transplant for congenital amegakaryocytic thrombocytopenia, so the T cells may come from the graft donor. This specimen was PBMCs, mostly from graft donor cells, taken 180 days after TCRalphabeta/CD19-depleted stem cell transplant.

Written as DNA, the CDR3 is TGTGCCAGTAGGGGGACTAGCGGGAGATCAGTTGAGCAGTTCTTC. Translating it yields CASRGTSGRSVEQFF. The chain couples TRBV19 to TRBJ2-1; TRBD2 aligns across 14 bases. V shed 6 bases and J 9 bases; nucleotides not matched to a gene: 7. The CDR3 covers 15 residues. Germline values: CDR1 LNHDA, CDR2 SQIVND (reference sequence).